This T cell receptor (beta chain) was observed in a study of radiation and T cells in renal cell carcinoma. A word on this clone: Its specificity is not known.

V shed 0 bases and J shed 4 bases, with 17 bases lying between them. Germline V gene sequence: CDR1 SGHRS, CDR2 YFSETQ. This CDR3 region has 16 residues. Study-wide results and limits: In blood, top tumor clones expanded by 2 weeks, shrinking by 4. No pretreatment tumor biopsies were available for baseline clonotypes.

Time point described: baseline pretreatment blood. As for treatment: 15 Gy SBRT to primary tumor, nephrectomy 4 weeks later. Serial blood draws occurred at baseline and 2 and 4 weeks post-SBRT. Clear cell pathology was present in this patient's renal cell carcinoma. Method: immunoSEQ multiplex PCR; TCRdb's copy keeps in-frame clones and lacks some. Of 94,000 or so clones listed, approximately 80% are singletons. The input for sequencing was blood, taken from a patient whose treatment included radiotherapy and nephrectomy. The sequence was obtained from a man in his fifties or sixties with renal cell carcinoma. The chain is built from TRBV5-1 and TRBJ2-7; possible D gene TRBD1, 8 bases. Here the CDR3 reads CASSLGTGGVLYEQYF. In nucleotides, the CDR3 is TGCGCCAGCAGCTTGGGTACAGGGGGGGTATTATACGAGCAGTACTTC.